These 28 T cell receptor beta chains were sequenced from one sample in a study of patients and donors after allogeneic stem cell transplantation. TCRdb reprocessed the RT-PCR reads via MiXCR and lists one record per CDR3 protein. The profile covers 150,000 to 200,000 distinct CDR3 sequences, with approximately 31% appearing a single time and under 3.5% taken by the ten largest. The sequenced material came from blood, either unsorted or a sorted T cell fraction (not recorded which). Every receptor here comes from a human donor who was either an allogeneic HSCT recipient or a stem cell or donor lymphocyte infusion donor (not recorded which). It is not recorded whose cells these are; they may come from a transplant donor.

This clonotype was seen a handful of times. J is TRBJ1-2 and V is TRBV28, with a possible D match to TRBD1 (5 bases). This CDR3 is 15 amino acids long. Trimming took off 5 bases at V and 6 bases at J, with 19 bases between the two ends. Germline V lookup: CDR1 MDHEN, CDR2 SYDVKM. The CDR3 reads CASSPLFDSVNGYTF. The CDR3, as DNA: TGTGCCAGCAGTCCTCTTTTCGACAGCGTGAATGGCTACACCTTC.

The CDR3 coding sequence is TGTGCCAGCAGCTTACAGGGTATCACTGAAGCTTTCTTT. Its translation: CASSLQGITEAFF. The chain carries TRBV7-3 and TRBJ1-1; D possibly corresponds to TRBD1 (5 bases). Germline V CDR1 and CDR2: SGHTA, FQGTGA. With 2 bases removed from V and 4 bases from J, the gap between germline ends came to 8 bases. This CDR3 is 13 amino acids long.

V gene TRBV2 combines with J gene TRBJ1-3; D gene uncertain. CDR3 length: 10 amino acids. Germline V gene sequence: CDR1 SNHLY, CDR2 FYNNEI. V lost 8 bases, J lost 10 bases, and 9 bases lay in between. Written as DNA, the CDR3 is TGTGCCAGCGGCCCTTTAACCATATATTTT. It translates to CASGPLTIYF. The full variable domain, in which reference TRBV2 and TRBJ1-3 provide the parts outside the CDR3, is EPEVTQTPSHQVTQMGQEVILRCVPISNHLYFYWYRQILGQKVEFLVSFYNNEISEKSEIFDDQFSVERPDGSNFTLKIRSTKLEDSAMYFCASGPLTIYFGEGSWLTVV.

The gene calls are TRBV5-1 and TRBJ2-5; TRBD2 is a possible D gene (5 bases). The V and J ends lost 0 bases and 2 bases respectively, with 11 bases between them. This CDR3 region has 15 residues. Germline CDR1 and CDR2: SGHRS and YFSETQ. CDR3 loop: CASSLVGQRQETQYF. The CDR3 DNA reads TGCGCCAGCAGCTTGGTCGGGCAGCGGCAAGAGACCCAGTACTTC.

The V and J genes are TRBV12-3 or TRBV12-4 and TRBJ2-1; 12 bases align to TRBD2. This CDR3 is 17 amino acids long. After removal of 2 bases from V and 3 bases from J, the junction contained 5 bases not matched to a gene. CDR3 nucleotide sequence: TGTGCCAGCAGTTTAACCCGACTAGCGGGAGACTACAATGAGCAGTTCTTC. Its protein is CASSLTRLAGDYNEQFF.

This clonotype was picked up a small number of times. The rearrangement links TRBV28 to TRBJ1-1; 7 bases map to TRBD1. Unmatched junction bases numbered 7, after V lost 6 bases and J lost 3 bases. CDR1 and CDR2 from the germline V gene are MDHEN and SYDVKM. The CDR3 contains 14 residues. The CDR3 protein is CASREGGTDTEAFF. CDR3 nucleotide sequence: TGTGCCAGCAGGGAAGGGGGCACGGACACTGAAGCTTTCTTT.

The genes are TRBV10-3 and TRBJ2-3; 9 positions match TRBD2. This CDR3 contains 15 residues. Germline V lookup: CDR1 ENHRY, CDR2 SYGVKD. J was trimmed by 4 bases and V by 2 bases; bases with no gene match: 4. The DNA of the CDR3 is TGTGCCATCAGTGAGGTAGCGGGAGTGTCAGATACGCAGTATTTT. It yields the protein CAISEVAGVSDTQYF.

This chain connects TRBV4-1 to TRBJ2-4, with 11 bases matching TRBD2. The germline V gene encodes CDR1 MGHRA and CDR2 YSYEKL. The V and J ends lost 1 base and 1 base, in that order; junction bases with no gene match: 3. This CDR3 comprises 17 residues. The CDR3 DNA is TGCGCCAGCAGCCAAGGGCGACTAGCGGGGGCCAAAAACATTCAGTACTTC. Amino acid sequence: CASSQGRLAGAKNIQYF.

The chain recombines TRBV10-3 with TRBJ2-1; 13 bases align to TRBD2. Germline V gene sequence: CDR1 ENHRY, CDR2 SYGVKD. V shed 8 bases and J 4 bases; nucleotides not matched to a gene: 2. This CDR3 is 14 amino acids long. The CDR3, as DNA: TGTGCCATCTCGGGACTAGCGGGATACAATGAGCAGTTCTTC. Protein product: CAISGLAGYNEQFF.

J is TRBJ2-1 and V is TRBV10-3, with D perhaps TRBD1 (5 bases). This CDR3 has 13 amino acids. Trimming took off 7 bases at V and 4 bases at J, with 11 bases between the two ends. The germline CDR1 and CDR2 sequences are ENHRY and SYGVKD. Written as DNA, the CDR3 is TGTGCCATCATGGAAGGGGCGTACAATGAGCAGTTCTTC. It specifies CAIMEGAYNEQFF.

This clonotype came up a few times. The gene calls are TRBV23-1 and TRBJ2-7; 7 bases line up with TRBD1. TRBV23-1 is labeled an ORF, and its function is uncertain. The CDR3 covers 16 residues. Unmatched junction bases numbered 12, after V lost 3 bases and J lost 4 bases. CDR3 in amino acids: CASSHLDPFRGYEQYF. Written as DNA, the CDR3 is TGCGCCAGCAGTCACCTCGACCCGTTCAGGGGGTACGAGCAGTACTTC.

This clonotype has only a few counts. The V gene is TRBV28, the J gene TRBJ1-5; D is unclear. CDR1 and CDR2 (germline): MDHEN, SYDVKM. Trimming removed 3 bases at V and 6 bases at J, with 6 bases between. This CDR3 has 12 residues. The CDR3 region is CASSLKGQPQHF. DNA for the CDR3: TGTGCCAGCAGTTTGAAAGGTCAGCCCCAGCATTTT.

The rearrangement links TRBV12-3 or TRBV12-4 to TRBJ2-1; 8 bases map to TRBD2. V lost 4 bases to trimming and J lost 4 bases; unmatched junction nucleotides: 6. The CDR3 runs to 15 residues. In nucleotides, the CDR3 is TGTGCCAGCAGTTCACTAGCGGCCGATTACAATGAGCAGTTCTTC. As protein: CASSSLAADYNEQFF.

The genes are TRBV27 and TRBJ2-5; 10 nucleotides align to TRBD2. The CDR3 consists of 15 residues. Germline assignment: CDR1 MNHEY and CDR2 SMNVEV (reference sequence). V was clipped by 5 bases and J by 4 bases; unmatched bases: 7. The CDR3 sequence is CASSLRASGRETQYF. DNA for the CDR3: TGTGCCAGCAGTCTTAGGGCTAGCGGGAGAGAGACCCAGTACTTC.

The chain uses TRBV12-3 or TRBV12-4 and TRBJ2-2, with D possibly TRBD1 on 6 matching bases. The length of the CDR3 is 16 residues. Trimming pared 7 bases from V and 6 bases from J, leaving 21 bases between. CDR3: CASTIGAGVPPGELFF. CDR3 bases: TGTGCCAGCACCATTGGGGCAGGGGTCCCACCCGGGGAGCTGTTTTTT.

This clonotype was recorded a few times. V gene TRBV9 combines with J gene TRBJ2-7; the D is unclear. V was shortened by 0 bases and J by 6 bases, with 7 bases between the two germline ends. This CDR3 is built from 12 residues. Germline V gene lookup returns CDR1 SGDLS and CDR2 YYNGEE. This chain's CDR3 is CASSVGPGEQYF. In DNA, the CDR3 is TGTGCCAGCAGCGTAGGACCGGGCGAGCAGTACTTC.

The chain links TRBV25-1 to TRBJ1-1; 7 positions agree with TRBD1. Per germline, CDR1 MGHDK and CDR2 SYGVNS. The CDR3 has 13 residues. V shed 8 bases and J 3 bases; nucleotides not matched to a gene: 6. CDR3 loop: CASRDSLYTEAFF. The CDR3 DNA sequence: TGTGCCAGCCGGGACAGCCTGTACACTGAAGCTTTCTTT.

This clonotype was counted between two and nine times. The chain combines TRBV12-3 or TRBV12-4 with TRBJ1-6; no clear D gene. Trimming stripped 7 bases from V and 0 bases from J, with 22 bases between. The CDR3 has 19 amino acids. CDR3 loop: CASTRPPGGGSSYNSPLHF. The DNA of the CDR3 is TGTGCCAGCACTAGACCCCCGGGCGGCGGTAGCTCCTATAATTCACCCCTCCACTTT.

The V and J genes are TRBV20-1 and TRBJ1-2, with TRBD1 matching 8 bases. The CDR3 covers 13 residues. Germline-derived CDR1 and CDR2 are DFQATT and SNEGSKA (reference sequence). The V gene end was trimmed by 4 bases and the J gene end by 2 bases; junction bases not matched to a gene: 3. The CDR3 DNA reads TGCAGTGCTACTTGGACAGGGAACTATGGCTACACCTTC. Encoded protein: CSATWTGNYGYTF.

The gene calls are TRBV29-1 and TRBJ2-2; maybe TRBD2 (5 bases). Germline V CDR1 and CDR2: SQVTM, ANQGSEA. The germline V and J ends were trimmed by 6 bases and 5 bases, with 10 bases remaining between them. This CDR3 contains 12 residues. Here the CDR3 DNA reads TGCAGCGTGAGGGTCGCAACCGGGGAGCTGTTTTTT. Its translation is CSVRVATGELFF.

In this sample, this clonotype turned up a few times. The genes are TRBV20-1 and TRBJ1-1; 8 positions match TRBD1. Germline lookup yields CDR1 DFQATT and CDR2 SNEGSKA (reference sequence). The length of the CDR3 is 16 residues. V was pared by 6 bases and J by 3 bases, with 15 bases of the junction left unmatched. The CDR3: CSAPDRGASLYTEAFF. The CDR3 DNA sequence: TGCAGTGCGCCTGACAGGGGTGCGAGTCTTTACACTGAAGCTTTCTTT.

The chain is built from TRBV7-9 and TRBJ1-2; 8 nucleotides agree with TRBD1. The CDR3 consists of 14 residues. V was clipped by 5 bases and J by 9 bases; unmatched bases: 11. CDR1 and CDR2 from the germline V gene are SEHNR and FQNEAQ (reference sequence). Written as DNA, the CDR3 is TGTGCCAGCAGCCCCGGGACAGGTGTCCGTAGCTACACCTTC. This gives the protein CASSPGTGVRSYTF.

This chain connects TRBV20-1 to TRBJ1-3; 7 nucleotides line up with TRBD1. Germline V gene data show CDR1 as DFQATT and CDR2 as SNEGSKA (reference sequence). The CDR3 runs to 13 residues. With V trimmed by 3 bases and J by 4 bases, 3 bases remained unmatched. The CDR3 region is CSASDRVGNTIYF. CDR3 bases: TGCAGTGCTAGCGACAGGGTGGGAAACACCATATATTTT.

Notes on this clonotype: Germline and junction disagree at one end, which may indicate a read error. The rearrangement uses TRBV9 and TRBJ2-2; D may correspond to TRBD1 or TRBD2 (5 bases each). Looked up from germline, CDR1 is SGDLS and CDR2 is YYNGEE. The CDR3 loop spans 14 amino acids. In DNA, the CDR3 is TGTGCCAGCAGCGTAGCGGGGCCCACCGGGGAGCTGTTCTTT. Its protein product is CASSVAGPTGELFF.

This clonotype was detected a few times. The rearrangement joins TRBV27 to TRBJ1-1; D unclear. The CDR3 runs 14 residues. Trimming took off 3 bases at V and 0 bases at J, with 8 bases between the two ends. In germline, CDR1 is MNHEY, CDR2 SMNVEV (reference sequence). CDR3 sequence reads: CASSFIGMNTEAFF. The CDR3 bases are TGTGCCAGCAGTTTCATAGGGATGAACACTGAAGCTTTCTTT.

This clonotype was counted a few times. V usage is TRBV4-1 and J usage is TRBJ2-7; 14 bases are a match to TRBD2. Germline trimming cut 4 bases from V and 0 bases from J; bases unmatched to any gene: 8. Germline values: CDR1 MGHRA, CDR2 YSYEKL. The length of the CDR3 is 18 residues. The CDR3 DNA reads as TGCGCCAGCAGCCTTTTTCGGGGACTAGCGGGAGACTCCTACGAGCAGTACTTC. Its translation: CASSLFRGLAGDSYEQYF.

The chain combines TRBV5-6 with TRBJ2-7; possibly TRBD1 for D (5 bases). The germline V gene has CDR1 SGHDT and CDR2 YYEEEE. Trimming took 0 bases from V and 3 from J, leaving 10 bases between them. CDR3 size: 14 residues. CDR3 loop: CASSLAGHYYEQYF. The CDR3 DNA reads TGTGCCAGCAGCTTGGCCGGACATTACTACGAGCAGTACTTC.

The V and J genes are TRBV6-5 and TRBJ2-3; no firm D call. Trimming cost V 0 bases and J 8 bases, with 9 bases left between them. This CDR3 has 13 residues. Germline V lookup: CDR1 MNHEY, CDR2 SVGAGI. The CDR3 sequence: CASSYSEGVTQYF. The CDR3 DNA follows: TGTGCCAGCAGTTACTCTGAAGGAGTTACGCAGTATTTT.